Listed below are T cell receptor beta chains from one sample, sequenced in a study of tumor-infiltrating lymphocytes in primary liver carcinoma. TCRdb independently ran MiXCR on the multiplex PCR reads; one entry per CDR3 protein. The sample comprises 60,000 to 90,000 distinct CDR3 sequences, almost 70% of which are singletons, and about 27% rests with the top ten. The sequenced sample was liver tumor tissue from sampling region 4. These receptors all stem from a man in his forties with primary liver carcinoma and hepatitis B virus infection. Each CDR3 is given without its conserved first and last residue.

V gene: TRBV12-3/TRBV12-4; J gene: TRBJ1-5; CDR3 protein: TSSLVQGNQPQH
V gene: TRBV12-3/TRBV12-4; J gene: TRBJ2-2; CDR3 protein: ASSVGGVGTGELF
V gene: TRBV11-2; J gene: TRBJ2-3; CDR3 protein: ANSFLDSTDTHY
V gene: TRBV6-5; J gene: TRBJ2-7; CDR3 protein: VSSPGLVGEYEQY
V gene: TRBV11-2; J gene: TRBJ1-6; CDR3 protein: ASSLGLWDGSHLH
V gene: TRBV12-3/TRBV12-4; J gene: TRBJ1-1; CDR3 protein: ASSLGPGQERPEAF
V gene: TRBV4-1; J gene: TRBJ2-3; CDR3 protein: ASSLAGSTDTQY
V gene: TRBV2; J gene: TRBJ1-3; CDR3 protein: ASSGRQHSGNTIY
V gene: TRBV18; J gene: TRBJ1-1; CDR3 protein: ASSPPLGNTEAF
V gene: TRBV6-2/TRBV6-3; J gene: TRBJ1-5; CDR3 protein: ASSYRAGGNQPQH
V gene: TRBV24-1; J gene: TRBJ2-3; CDR3 protein: ATSDSRLGTDTHY
V gene: TRBV11-2; J gene: TRBJ1-2; CDR3 protein: ASILLPDGGYGYT
V gene: TRBV6-5; J gene: TRBJ2-3; CDR3 protein: ASSWGSVSTDTQY
V gene: TRBV18; J gene: TRBJ2-5; CDR3 protein: ASSPSERETQY
V gene: TRBV29-1; J gene: TRBJ2-3; CDR3 protein: SVTGSTDTQY
V gene: TRBV29-1; J gene: TRBJ2-7; CDR3 protein: SADMVSGYEQY
V gene: TRBV5-1; J gene: TRBJ2-5; CDR3 protein: ASSRNWGKEIQY
V gene: TRBV11-1; J gene: TRBJ2-3; CDR3 protein: ASSKGLAVSTDTLY
V gene: TRBV9; J gene: TRBJ2-1; CDR3 protein: ASSPRGGTSKNEQF
V gene: TRBV7-9; J gene: TRBJ1-5; CDR3 protein: ASSLSNQPQH
V gene: TRBV4-2; J gene: TRBJ2-7; CDR3 protein: AAAGLAGFYKSYEQY
V gene: TRBV28; J gene: TRBJ2-5; CDR3 protein: ASSSLGRIMGETQY
V gene: TRBV2; J gene: TRBJ2-7; CDR3 protein: ARSETGEAPYEQY
V gene: TRBV10-3; J gene: TRBJ1-1; CDR3 protein: AIVEPGRQNTEAF
V gene: TRBV7-9; J gene: TRBJ1-2; CDR3 protein: ASSLEDTFYGYT
V gene: TRBV6-1; J gene: TRBJ2-7; CDR3 protein: ASSEQSYEQY
V gene: TRBV11-2; J gene: TRBJ2-3; CDR3 protein: ASTLEGLAWTDTRY
V gene: TRBV11-1; J gene: TRBJ2-7; CDR3 protein: ASIPMDRGAYEQY
V gene: TRBV4-1; J gene: TRBJ1-1; CDR3 protein: ASSHQRGGTGEAF
V gene: TRBV24-1; J gene: TRBJ2-2; CDR3 protein: ATGENTGELF
V gene: TRBV19; J gene: TRBJ2-3; CDR3 protein: ASSLYLPGTGDFDTQY
V gene: TRBV6-1; J gene: TRBJ2-3; CDR3 protein: ASSPLPLQLTDTQY
V gene: TRBV11-2; J gene: TRBJ2-7; CDR3 protein: VGSLGRSSYDQY
V gene: TRBV7-9; J gene: TRBJ1-1; CDR3 protein: ASLRGVTGTEAF
V gene: TRBV30; J gene: TRBJ1-5; CDR3 protein: AWAGLYNQPQH
V gene: TRBV19; J gene: TRBJ2-6; CDR3 protein: ASNPQIGANVLT
V gene: TRBV6-6; J gene: TRBJ2-7; CDR3 protein: ASSYHQGSSYEQY
V gene: TRBV5-5; J gene: TRBJ2-5; CDR3 protein: ASSLPKTYQETQC
V gene: TRBV14; J gene: TRBJ1-4; CDR3 protein: ASSPGPLEEKLF
V gene: TRBV5-4; J gene: TRBJ2-7; CDR3 protein: ASSIMEPSYEQY
V gene: TRBV7-9; J gene: TRBJ2-7; CDR3 protein: ASSPSSGRSSGEQY
V gene: TRBV28; J gene: TRBJ2-1; CDR3 protein: ASSYKQGHYNEQF
V gene: TRBV11-2; J gene: TRBJ2-6; CDR3 protein: TSSRRKGFVSGANVLA